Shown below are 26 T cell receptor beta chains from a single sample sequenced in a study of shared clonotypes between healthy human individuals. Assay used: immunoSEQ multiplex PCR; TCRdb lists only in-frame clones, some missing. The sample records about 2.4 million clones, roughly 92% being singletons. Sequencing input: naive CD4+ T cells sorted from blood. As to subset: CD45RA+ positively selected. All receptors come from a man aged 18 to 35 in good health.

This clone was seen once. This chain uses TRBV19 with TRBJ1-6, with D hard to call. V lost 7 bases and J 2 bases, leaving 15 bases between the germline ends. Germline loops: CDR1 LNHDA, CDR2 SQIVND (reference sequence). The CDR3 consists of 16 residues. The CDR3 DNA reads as TGTGCCAGTAATAACGATCCAGCAACCTATAATTCACCCCTCCACTTT. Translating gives CASNNDPATYNSPLHF.

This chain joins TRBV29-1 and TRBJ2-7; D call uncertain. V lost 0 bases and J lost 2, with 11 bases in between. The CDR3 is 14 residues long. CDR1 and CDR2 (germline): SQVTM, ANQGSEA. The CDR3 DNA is TGCAGCGTTGAAGAGAGTCCCCTTGCCTACGAGCAGTACTTC. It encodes CSVEESPLAYEQYF.

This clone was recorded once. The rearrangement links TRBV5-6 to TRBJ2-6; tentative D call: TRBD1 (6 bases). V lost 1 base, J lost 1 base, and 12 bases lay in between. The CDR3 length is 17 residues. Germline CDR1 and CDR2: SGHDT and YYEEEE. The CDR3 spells CASSLPGVFSGANVLTF. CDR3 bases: TGTGCCAGCAGCTTGCCAGGGGTCTTTTCTGGGGCCAACGTCCTGACTTTC.

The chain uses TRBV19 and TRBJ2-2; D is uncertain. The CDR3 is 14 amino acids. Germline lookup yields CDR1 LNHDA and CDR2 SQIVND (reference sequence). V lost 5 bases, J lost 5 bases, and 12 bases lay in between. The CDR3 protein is CASSPSHGTGELFF. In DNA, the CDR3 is TGTGCCAGTAGTCCCTCACATGGGACCGGGGAGCTGTTTTTT.

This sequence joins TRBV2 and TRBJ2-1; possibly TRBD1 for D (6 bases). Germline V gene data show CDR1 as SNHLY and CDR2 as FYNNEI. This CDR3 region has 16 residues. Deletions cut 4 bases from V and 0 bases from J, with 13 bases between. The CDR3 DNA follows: TGTGCCAGCAGTGTGGATGAGGGGGTCTCCTACAATGAGCAGTTCTTC. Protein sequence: CASSVDEGVSYNEQFF.

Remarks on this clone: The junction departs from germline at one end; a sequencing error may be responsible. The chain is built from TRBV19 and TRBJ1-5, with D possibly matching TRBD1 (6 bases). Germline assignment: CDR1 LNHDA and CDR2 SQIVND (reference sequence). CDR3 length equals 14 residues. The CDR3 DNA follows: TGTGCCAGTAGTACCGGACAGAGCAATCGGCCCCAGCATTTT. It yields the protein CASSTGQSNRPQHF.

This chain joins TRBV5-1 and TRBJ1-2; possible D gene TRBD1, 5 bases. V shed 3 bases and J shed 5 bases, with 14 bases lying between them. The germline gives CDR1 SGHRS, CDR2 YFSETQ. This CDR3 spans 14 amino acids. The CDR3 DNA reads TGCGCCAGCAGCTCACTTCCGGGGGATTATGGCTACACCTTC. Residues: CASSSLPGDYGYTF.

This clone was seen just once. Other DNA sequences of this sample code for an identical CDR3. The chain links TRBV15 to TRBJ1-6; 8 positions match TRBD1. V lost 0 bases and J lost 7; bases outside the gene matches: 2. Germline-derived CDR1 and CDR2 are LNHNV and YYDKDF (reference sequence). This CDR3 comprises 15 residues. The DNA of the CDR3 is TGTGCCACCAGCAGAGATCCAGGGGGCAATTCACCCCTCCACTTT. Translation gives CATSRDPGGNSPLHF.

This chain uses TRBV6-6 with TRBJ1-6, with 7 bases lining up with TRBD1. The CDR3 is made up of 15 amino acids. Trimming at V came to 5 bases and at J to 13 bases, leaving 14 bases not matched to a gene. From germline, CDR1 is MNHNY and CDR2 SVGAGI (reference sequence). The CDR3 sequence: CASSKTTGKMSPLHF. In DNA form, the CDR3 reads TGTGCCAGCAGTAAGACGACAGGGAAGATGTCGCCCCTCCACTTT.

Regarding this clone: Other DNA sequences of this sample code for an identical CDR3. Written as DNA, the CDR3 is TGTGCCAGCACCAGGGGAGATACGCAGTATTTT. It specifies CASTRGDTQYF. The V and J genes are TRBV6-5 and TRBJ2-3; D is possibly TRBD1 (6 bases). This CDR3 region has 11 residues. Germline V gene sequence: CDR1 MNHEY, CDR2 SVGAGI. V was shortened by 7 bases and J by 5 bases, with 7 bases between the two germline ends.

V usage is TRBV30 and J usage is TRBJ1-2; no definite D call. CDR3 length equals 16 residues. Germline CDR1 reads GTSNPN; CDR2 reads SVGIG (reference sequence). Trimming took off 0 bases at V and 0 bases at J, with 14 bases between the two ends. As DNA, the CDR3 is TGTGCCTGGAGTGTACGGCGGACCCGAGCTAACTATGGCTACACCTTC. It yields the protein CAWSVRRTRANYGYTF.

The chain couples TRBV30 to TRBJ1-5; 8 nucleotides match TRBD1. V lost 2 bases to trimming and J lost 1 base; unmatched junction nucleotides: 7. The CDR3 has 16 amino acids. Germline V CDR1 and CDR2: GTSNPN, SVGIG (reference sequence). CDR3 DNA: TGTGCCTGGAGTAGGACAGGGCTTGAGAGCAATCAGCCCCAGCATTTT. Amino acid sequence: CAWSRTGLESNQPQHF.

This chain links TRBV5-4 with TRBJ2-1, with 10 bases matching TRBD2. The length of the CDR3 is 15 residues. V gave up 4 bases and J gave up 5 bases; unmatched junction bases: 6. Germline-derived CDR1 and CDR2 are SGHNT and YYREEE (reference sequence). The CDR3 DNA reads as TGTGCCAGCAGCCCTCGGACTAGCGGAAACAATGAGCAGTTCTTC. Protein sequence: CASSPRTSGNNEQFF. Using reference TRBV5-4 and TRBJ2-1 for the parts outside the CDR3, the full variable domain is ETGVTQSPTHLIKTRGQQVTLRCSSQSGHNTVSWYQQALGQGPQFIFQYYREEENGRGNFPPRFSGLQFPNYSSELNVNALELDDSALYLCASSPRTSGNNEQFFGPGTRLTVL.

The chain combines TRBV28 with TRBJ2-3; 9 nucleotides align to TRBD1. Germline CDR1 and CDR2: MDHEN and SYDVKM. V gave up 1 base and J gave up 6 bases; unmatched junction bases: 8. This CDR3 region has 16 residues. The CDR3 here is CASSLYPTGGGDTQYF. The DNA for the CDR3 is TGTGCCAGCAGTTTATACCCGACAGGGGGTGGTGATACGCAGTATTTT.

CDR3 residues: CASSSLTKLQETQYF. CDR3 nucleotides: TGTGCCAGCAGTTCGCTCACCAAACTACAAGAGACCCAGTACTTC. The rearrangement links TRBV5-4 to TRBJ2-5; D uncertain. CDR3 size: 15 residues. The V end was cut by 5 bases, the J end by 2 bases, with 16 bases between. Germline CDR1 is SGHNT and CDR2 is YYREEE (reference sequence).

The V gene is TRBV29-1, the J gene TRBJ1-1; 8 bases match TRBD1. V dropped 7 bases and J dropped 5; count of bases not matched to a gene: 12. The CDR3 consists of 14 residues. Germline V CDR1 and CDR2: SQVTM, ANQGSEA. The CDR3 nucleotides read TGCAGCGGTGTCCGACAGGGGAGGGATACTGAAGCTTTCTTT. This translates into CSGVRQGRDTEAFF.

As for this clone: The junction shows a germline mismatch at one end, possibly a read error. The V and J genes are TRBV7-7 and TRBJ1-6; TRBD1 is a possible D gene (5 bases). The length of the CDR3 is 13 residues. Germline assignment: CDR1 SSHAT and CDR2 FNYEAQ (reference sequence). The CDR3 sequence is CASSLERGSPLHF. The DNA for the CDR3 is TGTGCTAGCAGCTTAGAAAGGGGCTCACCCCTCCACTTT.

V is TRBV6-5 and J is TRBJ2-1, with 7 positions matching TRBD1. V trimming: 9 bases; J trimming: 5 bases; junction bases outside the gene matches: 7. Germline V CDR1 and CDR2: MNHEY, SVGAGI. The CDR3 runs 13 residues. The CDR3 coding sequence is TGTGCCAGTCACAGGGGTAGAGACAATGAGCAGTTCTTC. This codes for CASHRGRDNEQFF.

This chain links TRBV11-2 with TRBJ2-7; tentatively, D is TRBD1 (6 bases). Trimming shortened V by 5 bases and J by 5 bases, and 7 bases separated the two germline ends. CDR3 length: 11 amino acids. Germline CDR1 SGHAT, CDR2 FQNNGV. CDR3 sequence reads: CASSPGDEQYF. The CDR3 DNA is TGTGCCAGCAGCCCAGGGGACGAGCAGTACTTC.

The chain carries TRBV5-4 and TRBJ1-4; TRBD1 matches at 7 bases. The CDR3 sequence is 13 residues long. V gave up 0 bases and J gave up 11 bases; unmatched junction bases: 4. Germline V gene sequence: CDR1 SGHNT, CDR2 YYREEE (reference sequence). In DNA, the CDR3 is TGTGCCAGCAGCTTGGGGACAGGACCTAAACTGTTTTTT. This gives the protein CASSLGTGPKLFF.

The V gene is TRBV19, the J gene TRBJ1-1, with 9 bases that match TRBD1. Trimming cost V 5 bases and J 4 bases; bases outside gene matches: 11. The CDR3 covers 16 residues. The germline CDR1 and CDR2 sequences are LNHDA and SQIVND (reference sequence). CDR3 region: CASSRATGGGRTEAFF. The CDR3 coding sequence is TGTGCCAGTAGTCGCGCGACAGGGGGAGGGCGCACTGAAGCTTTCTTT.

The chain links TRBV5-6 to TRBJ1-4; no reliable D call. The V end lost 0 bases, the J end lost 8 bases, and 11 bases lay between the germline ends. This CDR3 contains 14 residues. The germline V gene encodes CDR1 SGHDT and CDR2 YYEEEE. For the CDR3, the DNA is TGTGCCAGCAGCTTGGGTGGGAGATTCGAAAAACTGTTTTTT. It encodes CASSLGGRFEKLFF. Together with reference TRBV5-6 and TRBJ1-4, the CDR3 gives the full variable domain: DAGVTQSPTHLIKTRGQQVTLRCSPKSGHDTVSWYQQALGQGPQFIFQYYEEEERQRGNFPDRFSGHQFPNYSSELNVNALLLGDSALYLCASSLGGRFEKLFFGSGTQLSVL.

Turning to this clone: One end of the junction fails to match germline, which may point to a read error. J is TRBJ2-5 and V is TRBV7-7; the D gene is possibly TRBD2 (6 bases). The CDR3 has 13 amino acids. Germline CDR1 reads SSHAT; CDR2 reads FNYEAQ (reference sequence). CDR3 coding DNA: TGTGCTAGCAGCGGTAACCGGGGGGAGACCCAGTACTTC. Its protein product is CASSGNRGETQYF.

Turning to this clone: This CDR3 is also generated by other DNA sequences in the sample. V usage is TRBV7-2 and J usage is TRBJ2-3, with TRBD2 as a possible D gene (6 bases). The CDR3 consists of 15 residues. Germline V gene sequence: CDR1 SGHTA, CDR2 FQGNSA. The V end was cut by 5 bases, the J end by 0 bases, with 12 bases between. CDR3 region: CASSLAGTSTDTQYF. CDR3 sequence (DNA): TGTGCCAGCAGCCTGGCGGGAACTAGCACAGATACGCAGTATTTT.

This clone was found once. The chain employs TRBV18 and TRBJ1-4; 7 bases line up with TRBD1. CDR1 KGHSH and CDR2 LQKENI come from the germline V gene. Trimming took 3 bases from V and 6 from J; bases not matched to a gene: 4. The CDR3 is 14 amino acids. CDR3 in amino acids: CASSPLQGYEKLFF. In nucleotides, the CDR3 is TGTGCCAGCTCACCTTTACAGGGGTATGAAAAACTGTTTTTT.

The CDR3 coding sequence is TGTGCCAGCAGCCCCCGTGGGGGTGGGGAAGCTTTCTTT. The encoded protein is CASSPRGGGEAFF. The chain links TRBV5-4 to TRBJ1-1; tentatively, D is TRBD1 (5 bases). This CDR3 comprises 13 residues. Germline values: CDR1 SGHNT, CDR2 YYREEE (reference sequence). V was pared by 4 bases and J by 8 bases, with 15 bases between.